These 32 T cell receptor beta chains were sequenced from one sample in a study of Graves' ophthalmopathy and Graves' hyperthyroidism. The TCR beta CDR3 regions underwent amplification from RNA transcripts. First-round RT-PCR relied on HTBI primers, and a second-round multiplex PCR came next. TCRdb re-derived calls from the multiplex PCR reads in MiXCR, one entry per CDR3 protein. The sample lists 740,000 or so distinct CDR3 sequences; roughly 40% were seen once. Sequenced material: peripheral blood. The origin of the receptors is an adult man with Graves' ophthalmopathy.

This clonotype turned up a few times. The chain links TRBV20-1 to TRBJ1-3; D is perhaps TRBD1 (6 bases). The CDR3 runs 14 residues. The V gene lost 6 bases and the J gene lost 0 bases, with 12 bases spanning the gap. Germline-derived CDR1 and CDR2 are DFQATT and SNEGSKA (reference sequence). The CDR3 spells CSARTASSGNTIYF. In DNA form, the CDR3 reads TGCAGTGCGAGGACAGCAAGCTCTGGAAACACCATATATTTT.

This clonotype was observed at least ten times. The chain couples TRBV7-2 to TRBJ1-5; D uncertain. Trimming removed 0 bases from V and 1 base from J, with 7 bases in between. The CDR3 has 15 amino acids. CDR1 and CDR2 from the germline V gene are SGHTA and FQGNSA. The CDR3 DNA reads TGTGCCAGCAGCTTAGCGGTTGGGAGCAATCAGCCCCAGCATTTT. Amino acids: CASSLAVGSNQPQHF.

The chain couples TRBV6-4 to TRBJ1-6, with D possibly TRBD1 on 5 matching bases. Germline CDR1 MRHNA, CDR2 SNTAGT. Trimming stripped 4 bases from V and 10 bases from J, with 20 bases between. This CDR3 region has 16 residues. Written as DNA, the CDR3 is TGTGCCAGCAGTGGGGGGAGTATCCCCTTCCAGTCACCCCTCCACTTT. Amino acids: CASSGGSIPFQSPLHF.

V usage is TRBV19 and J usage is TRBJ2-6, with 7 bases lining up with TRBD1. Germline values: CDR1 LNHDA, CDR2 SQIVND (reference sequence). The CDR3 loop spans 16 amino acids. J was trimmed by 2 bases and V by 5 bases; bases with no gene match: 6. DNA for the CDR3: TGTGCCAGTAGTGTAAGGGGGCCCACTGGGGCCAACGTCCTGACTTTC. Its protein is CASSVRGPTGANVLTF.

This clonotype was counted between two and nine times. This chain uses TRBV6-1 with TRBJ1-5; D might be TRBD1 (5 bases). Trimming pared 6 bases from V and 10 bases from J, leaving 19 bases between. The CDR3 covers 14 residues. Germline V gives CDR1 MNHNS, CDR2 SASEGT. The CDR3 bases are TGTGCCAGCAGGCAAGATGGGGGGAGTCGTCCCCAGCATTTT. Its protein is CASRQDGGSRPQHF.

The chain employs TRBV25-1 and TRBJ2-2; 7 bases are a match to TRBD2. The V gene's germline CDR1 is MGHDK and CDR2 SYGVNS. The V gene end was trimmed by 9 bases and the J gene end by 7 bases; junction bases not matched to a gene: 14. The CDR3 contains 15 residues. The CDR3 loop reads CASKTSARRGGELFF. Written as DNA, the CDR3 is TGTGCCAGTAAAACTAGCGCACGGCGAGGCGGGGAGCTGTTTTTT.

This clonotype was picked up one time. The V call is TRBV5-1, the J call TRBJ2-5; the D gene is possibly TRBD1 (5 bases). V was clipped by 4 bases and J by 4 bases, with 14 bases between them. In germline, CDR1 is SGHRS, CDR2 YFSETQ. The CDR3 covers 14 residues. This CDR3 reads CASSGAADGETQYF. CDR3 coding DNA: TGCGCCAGCAGCGGGGCAGCCGATGGAGAGACCCAGTACTTC.

This clonotype appeared a few times. The genes are TRBV25-1 and TRBJ1-2; no firm D call. Germline CDR1 is MGHDK and CDR2 is SYGVNS. This CDR3 has 12 amino acids. V was cut by 6 bases and J by 8 bases, with 13 bases left in between. The CDR3 sequence: CASSPSPPGYTF. The CDR3 region has the DNA TGTGCCAGCAGCCCCTCCCCCCCAGGCTACACCTTC.

The chain employs TRBV9 and TRBJ2-2; no clear D gene. There are 17 residues in the CDR3. The V end lost 0 bases, the J end lost 1 base, and 13 bases lay between the germline ends. Germline V gene data show CDR1 as SGDLS and CDR2 as YYNGEE. CDR3 loop: CASSVVVGTVNTGELFF. DNA of the CDR3: TGTGCCAGCAGCGTAGTAGTCGGCACAGTGAACACCGGGGAGCTGTTTTTT.

Turning to this clonotype: Possible read error: a much larger clone is one base away. The chain recombines TRBV20-1 with TRBJ1-1; TRBD1 is a possible D gene (5 bases). V lost 5 bases and J lost 4, with 14 bases in between. The CDR3 length is 13 residues. CDR1 and CDR2 from the germline V gene are DFQATT and SNEGSKA (reference sequence). CDR3: CSACRGEATEAFF. CDR3 nucleotides: TGCAGTGCTTGCCGGGGGGAGGCCACTGAAGCTTTCTTT.

Concerning this clonotype: The junction differs from germline at one of its ends, possibly a read error. The rearrangement links TRBV12-3 or TRBV12-4 to TRBJ2-6; 11 bases align to TRBD1. CDR3 length: 14 amino acids. CDR3 in amino acids: CAISGTGGTYVLTF. CDR3 nucleotides: TGTGCCATCAGTGGGACAGGGGGTACCTACGTCCTGACTTTC.

This chain's CDR3 is CASSFGQGAVGANVLTF. CDR3 bases: TGTGCCAGCAGTTTCGGACAGGGGGCGGTCGGGGCCAACGTCCTGACTTTC. This chain connects TRBV7-2 to TRBJ2-6; 11 bases line up with TRBD1. The length of the CDR3 is 17 residues. Germline assignment: CDR1 SGHTA and CDR2 FQGNSA. V lost 6 bases and J lost 4; bases outside the gene matches: 8.

This rearrangement joins TRBV7-2 to TRBJ1-3, with D hard to call. Germline V CDR1 and CDR2: SGHTA, FQGNSA. Trimming removed 1 base from V and 0 bases from J, with 13 bases in between. CDR3 size: 17 residues. This chain's CDR3 is CASSLVAVTASGNTIYF. Here the CDR3 DNA reads TGTGCCAGCAGCTTAGTGGCAGTGACCGCCTCTGGAAACACCATATATTTT.

The table lists this clonotype with a few counts. The CDR3 nucleotides read TGCAGTGCTAACCGGGACAGCTACCCCCAAGAGACCCAGTACTTC. Its translation is CSANRDSYPQETQYF. The chain combines TRBV20-1 with TRBJ2-5; 7 bases match TRBD1. The CDR3 is made up of 15 amino acids. With V trimmed by 4 bases and J by 1 base, 9 bases remained unmatched. CDR1 and CDR2 (germline): DFQATT, SNEGSKA (reference sequence).

This clonotype showed up just a few times. This rearrangement joins TRBV25-1 to TRBJ2-2, with D hard to call. V was pared by 6 bases and J by 4 bases, with 9 bases between. The CDR3 covers 13 residues. Germline V lookup: CDR1 MGHDK, CDR2 SYGVNS. CDR3 loop: CASRLTSTGELFF. CDR3 nucleotide sequence: TGTGCCAGCAGACTTACATCCACCGGGGAGCTGTTTTTT.

The chain joins TRBV7-9 to TRBJ1-3; D is unresolved. V lost 3 bases and J lost 0, with 12 bases in between. In germline, CDR1 is SEHNR, CDR2 FQNEAQ (reference sequence). The CDR3 sequence is 16 residues long. CDR3 sequence: CASSFGLRSSGNTIYF. The CDR3, as DNA: TGTGCCAGCAGCTTTGGGTTGAGGAGCTCTGGAAACACCATATATTTT.

This clonotype has more than one count but fewer than ten. CDR3 loop: CASRGQTYSPLHF. CDR3 DNA sequence: TGTGCCAGCAGAGGACAGACTTATTCACCCCTCCACTTT. The V and J genes are TRBV9 and TRBJ1-6; maybe TRBD1 (6 bases). Trimming removed 5 bases at V and 8 bases at J, with 11 bases between. The germline CDR1 and CDR2 sequences are SGDLS and YYNGEE. The length of the CDR3 is 13 residues.

This clonotype was seen repeatedly, ten times or more. The rearrangement links TRBV7-8 to TRBJ2-5, with D unclear. Germline values: CDR1 SGHVS, CDR2 FQNEAQ. This CDR3 comprises 14 residues. Trimming pared 1 base from V and 4 bases from J, leaving 10 bases between. CDR3 amino acids: CASSLDYMGETQYF. In nucleotides, the CDR3 is TGTGCCAGCAGCTTAGATTACATGGGAGAGACCCAGTACTTC. Variable domain in full (rest from reference TRBV7-8 and TRBJ2-5): GAGVSQSPRYKVAKRGQDVALRCDPISGHVSLFWYQQALGQGPEFLTYFQNEAQLDKSGLPSDRFFAERPEGSVSTLKIQRTQQEDSAVYLCASSLDYMGETQYFGPGTRLLVL.

This clonotype was found many times. The chain has TRBV10-3 and TRBJ2-2, with TRBD2 identical over 8 bases. Trimming removed 8 bases from V and 3 bases from J; junction bases left unmatched: 2. Germline CDR1 reads ENHRY; CDR2 reads SYGVKD. This CDR3 contains 13 residues. CDR3: CAIEREYTGELFF. The DNA for the CDR3 is TGTGCCATCGAGCGGGAGTACACCGGGGAGCTGTTTTTT.

This clonotype was detected a few times. One junction end disagrees with the germline gene, perhaps due to a read error. The chain combines TRBV7-9 with TRBJ2-7; 7 nucleotides agree with TRBD2. The CDR3 loop spans 14 amino acids. Germline lookup yields CDR1 SEHNR and CDR2 FQNEAQ (reference sequence). The CDR3 coding sequence is TGCGCCAGCAGACAAGCGGGGCCTATCTACGAGCAGTACTTC. This gives the protein CASRQAGPIYEQYF. The full variable domain, rest sourced from reference TRBV7-9 and TRBJ2-7, is DTGVSQNPRHKITKRGQNVTFRCDPISEHNRLYWYRQTLGQGPEFLTYFQNEAQLEKSRLLSDRFSAERPKGSFSTLEIQRTEQGDSAMYLCASRQAGPIYEQYFGPGTRLTVT.

This clonotype was counted many times. The V gene is TRBV12-5, the J gene TRBJ1-2; TRBD1 matches at 9 bases. V shed 6 bases, J shed 6 bases, and the junction held 5 bases outside the gene matches. CDR3 length: 13 residues. The germline V gene has CDR1 LGHNT and CDR2 FRNRAP. The CDR3 is CASGRTGVHGYTF. The CDR3 coding sequence is TGTGCTAGTGGACGGACAGGGGTCCATGGCTACACCTTC.

This chain uses TRBV25-1 with TRBJ1-6; no clear D gene. The CDR3 length is 15 residues. V dropped 8 bases and J dropped 6 bases, with 17 bases sitting between them. Germline V gene sequence: CDR1 MGHDK, CDR2 SYGVNS. CDR3 loop: CASRGRAVSNSPLHF. In nucleotides, the CDR3 is TGTGCCAGCCGTGGGCGGGCAGTAAGTAATTCACCCCTCCACTTT.

This chain uses TRBV29-1 with TRBJ1-4, with 8 bases identical to TRBD1. This CDR3 spans 17 amino acids. J lost 0 bases, V lost 3 bases, and 9 bases had no gene match. Germline lookup yields CDR1 SQVTM and CDR2 ANQGSEA. The CDR3 DNA sequence: TGCAGCGTTGAGCCAGGGGGCGGAGGTGCAACTAATGAAAAACTGTTTTTT. It is translated as CSVEPGGGGATNEKLFF.

This chain uses TRBV10-3 with TRBJ2-7; the D gene is possibly TRBD1 (6 bases). CDR1 ENHRY and CDR2 SYGVKD come from the germline V gene. V was clipped by 5 bases and J by 7 bases, with 9 bases between them. The CDR3 sequence is 11 residues long. DNA of the CDR3: TGTGCCATCAGTCCAGGGGCTGAGCAGTACTTC. Amino acids: CAISPGAEQYF.

The chain combines TRBV20-1 with TRBJ1-2; unclear D gene. This CDR3 comprises 18 residues. Germline CDR1 and CDR2: DFQATT and SNEGSKA (reference sequence). The V end lost 5 bases, the J end lost 7 bases, and 32 bases lay between the germline ends. Written as DNA, the CDR3 is TGCAGTGCTGATGTAAAGGGTGTCAGGCACCCTGTCGGTTCTGGCTACACCTTC. It encodes CSADVKGVRHPVGSGYTF.

This clonotype was picked up a small number of times. The gene calls are TRBV15 and TRBJ2-7, with D unresolved. Germline CDR1 reads LNHNV; CDR2 reads YYDKDF (reference sequence). This CDR3 has 15 amino acids. Trimming removed 0 bases from V and 3 bases from J, with 12 bases in between. For the CDR3, the DNA is TGTGCCACCAGCAGAGAGTTCGACGGCGTCTACGAGCAGTACTTC. It translates to CATSREFDGVYEQYF.

The chain combines TRBV29-1 with TRBJ2-5, with D perhaps TRBD1 or TRBD2 (5 bases each). This CDR3 comprises 13 residues. The V end was cut by 6 bases, the J end by 5 bases, with 16 bases between. CDR1 and CDR2 (germline): SQVTM, ANQGSEA. This CDR3 is CSVDEGQWETQYF. CDR3 sequence (DNA): TGCAGCGTCGATGAGGGGCAGTGGGAGACCCAGTACTTC.

In its sample, this clonotype was seen once. The gene calls are TRBV5-6 and TRBJ1-4; TRBD1 matches at 7 bases. With 1 base clipped from V and 6 bases from J, the junction kept 3 bases outside the gene matches. Per germline, CDR1 SGHDT and CDR2 YYEEEE. This CDR3 has 14 residues. CDR3 bases: TGTGCCAGCAGCTTGAGGGGGCGGTATGAAAAACTGTTTTTT. Amino acid sequence: CASSLRGRYEKLFF.

The chain links TRBV6-5 to TRBJ1-6; D might be TRBD1 (6 bases). Germline loops: CDR1 MNHEY, CDR2 SVGAGI. Trimming shortened V by 6 bases and J by 8 bases, and 11 bases separated the two germline ends. The CDR3 length is 13 residues. This CDR3 reads CASRINRDSPLHF. The CDR3 nucleotides are TGTGCCAGCAGAATTAACAGGGATTCACCCCTCCACTTT.

Regarding this clonotype: Given a much more abundant clone one base away, this may be a read error. V usage is TRBV29-1 and J usage is TRBJ2-2, with 7 nucleotides matching TRBD2. The CDR3 has 12 residues. Germline CDR1 is SQVTM and CDR2 is ANQGSEA. CDR3 DNA: TGCAGCGTTTCTAGCGGCACCTGGGAGCTGTTTTTT. Its translation: CSVSSGTWELFF.

The sample holds a few counts of this clonotype. V gene TRBV11-1 combines with J gene TRBJ1-1; 10 nucleotides match TRBD1. V gave up 7 bases and J gave up 0 bases; unmatched junction bases: 11. Germline assignment: CDR1 SGHAT and CDR2 FQDESV (reference sequence). The CDR3 length is 17 residues. The CDR3 nucleotides read TGTGCCAGCACCCTACGATGGGGACAGGGGATGAACACTGAAGCTTTCTTT. Its translation is CASTLRWGQGMNTEAFF.

A word on this clonotype: This may be a read error, as it is one base from a much larger clone. The chain has TRBV9 and TRBJ1-6; D remains ambiguous. Per germline, CDR1 SGDLS and CDR2 YYNGEE. Trimming took off 0 bases at V and 8 bases at J, with 12 bases between the two ends. This CDR3 region has 15 residues. CDR3 in DNA: TGTGCCAGCAGCGTAGATGGGGATTATGATTCACCCCTCCACTTT. Its translation: CASSVDGDYDSPLHF.